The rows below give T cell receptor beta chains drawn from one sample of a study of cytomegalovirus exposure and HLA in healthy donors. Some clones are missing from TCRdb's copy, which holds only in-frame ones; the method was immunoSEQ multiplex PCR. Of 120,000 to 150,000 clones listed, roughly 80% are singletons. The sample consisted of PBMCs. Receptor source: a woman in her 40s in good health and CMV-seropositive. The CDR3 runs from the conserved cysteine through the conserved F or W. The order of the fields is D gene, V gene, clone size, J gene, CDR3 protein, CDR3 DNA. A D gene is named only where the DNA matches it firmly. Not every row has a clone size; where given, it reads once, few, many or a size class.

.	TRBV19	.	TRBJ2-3	CASSTGGTDTQYF	TGTGCCAGTAGTACGGGGGGCACAGATACGCAGTATTTT
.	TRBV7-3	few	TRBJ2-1	CASSPQGYNEQFF	TGTGCCAGCAGCCCCCAGGGATACAATGAGCAGTTCTTC
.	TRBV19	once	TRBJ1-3	CASSTLSSSGNTIYF	TGTGCCAGTAGTACCCTTTCGAGCTCTGGAAACACCATATATTTT
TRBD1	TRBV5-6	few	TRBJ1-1	CASSYGTALNTEAFF	TGTGCCAGCAGCTATGGGACAGCCTTAAACACTGAAGCTTTCTTT
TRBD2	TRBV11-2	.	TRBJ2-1	CASSLFPHLSGNSYNEQFF	TGTGCCAGCAGCTTATTCCCGCACCTTAGCGGGAACTCCTACAATGAGCAGTTCTTC
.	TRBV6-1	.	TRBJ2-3	CASSDSGETGTDTQYF	TGTGCCAGCAGTGATTCAGGGGAAACGGGCACAGATACGCAGTATTTT
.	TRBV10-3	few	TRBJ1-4	CAISENLGGGNEKLFF	TGTGCCATCAGTGAGAATTTGGGGGGTGGTAATGAAAAACTGTTTTTT
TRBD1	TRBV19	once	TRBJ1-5	CASTQGVWQPQHF	TGTGCCAGTACACAGGGGGTGTGGCAGCCCCAGCATTTT
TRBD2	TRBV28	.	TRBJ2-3	CASSGGAIDTQYF	TGTGCCAGCAGCGGGGGGGCGATAGATACGCAGTATTTT
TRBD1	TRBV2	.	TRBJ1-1	CASSIQGGNTEAFF	TGTGCCAGCAGTATACAGGGGGGGAACACTGAAGCTTTCTTT
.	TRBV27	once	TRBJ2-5	CASSLVGTGIEETQYF	TGTGCCAGCAGTTTAGTAGGAACAGGGATTGAGGAGACCCAGTACTTC
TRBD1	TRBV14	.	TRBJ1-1	CASSPRGRGEAFF	TGTGCCAGCAGCCCCAGGGGGCGAGGTGAAGCTTTCTTT
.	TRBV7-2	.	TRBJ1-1	CASSFPGLFAEAFF	TGTGCCAGCAGCTTCCCCGGACTCTTCGCTGAAGCTTTCTTT
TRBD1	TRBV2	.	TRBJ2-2	CASSLRTGGNGELFF	TGTGCCAGCAGTTTACGGACAGGGGGCAACGGGGAGCTGTTTTTT
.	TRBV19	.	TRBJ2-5	CASSMAGRETQYF	TGTGCCAGTAGTATGGCAGGAAGGGAGACCCAGTACTTC
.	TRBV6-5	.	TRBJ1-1	CASSYSVVNTEAFF	TGTGCCAGCAGTTATTCGGTCGTGAACACTGAAGCTTTCTTT
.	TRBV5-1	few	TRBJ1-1	CASSAGINTEAFF	TGCGCCAGCAGCGCAGGAATAAACACTGAAGCTTTCTTT
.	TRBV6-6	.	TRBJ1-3	CASSYGAGSGNTIYF	TGTGCCAGCAGTTACGGGGCAGGGTCTGGAAACACCATATATTTT
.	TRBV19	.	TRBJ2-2	CASSSWGGPGELFF	TGTGCCAGTAGTTCATGGGGGGGCCCCGGGGAGCTGTTTTTT
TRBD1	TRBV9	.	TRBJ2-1	CASSVGGQGANEQFF	TGTGCCAGCAGCGTGGGAGGACAGGGGGCCAATGAGCAGTTCTTC
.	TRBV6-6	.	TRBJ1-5	CASSYRGYQPQHF	TGTGCCAGCAGTTATAGGGGATATCAGCCCCAGCATTTT
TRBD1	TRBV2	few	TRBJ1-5	CASSDGGGTGDQPQHF	TGTGCCAGCAGTGATGGCGGGGGGACAGGGGATCAGCCCCAGCATTTT
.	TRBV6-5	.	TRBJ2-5	CASSGGRGLGTQYF	TGTGCCAGCAGTGGGGGTCGGGGGTTGGGGACCCAGTACTTC
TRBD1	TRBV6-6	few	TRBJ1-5	CASSPDRGQQPQHF	TGTGCCAGCAGTCCGGACAGGGGGCAACAGCCCCAGCATTTT
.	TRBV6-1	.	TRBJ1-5	CATGSMTGLGQPQHF	TGTGCCACTGGGTCCATGACAGGTCTAGGTCAGCCCCAGCATTTT
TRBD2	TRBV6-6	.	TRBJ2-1	CASSSLAGGNEQFF	TGTGCCAGCAGTTCCTTAGCGGGGGGCAATGAGCAGTTCTTC
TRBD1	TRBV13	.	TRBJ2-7	CASSDGQGLVEQYF	TGTGCCAGCAGCGACGGACAGGGCCTTGTGGAGCAGTACTTC
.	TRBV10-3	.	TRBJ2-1	CAIGLYNEQFF	TGTGCCATCGGGCTATACAATGAGCAGTTCTTC
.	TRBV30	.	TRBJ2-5	CAWDRLGETQYF	TGTGCCTGGGACAGATTGGGGGAGACCCAGTACTTC
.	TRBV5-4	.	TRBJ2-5	CASSLPPPGKETQYF	TGTGCCAGCAGCCTACCCCCCCCGGGGAAAGAGACCCAGTACTTC
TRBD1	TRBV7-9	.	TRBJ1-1	CASSSGQGFTEAFF	TGTGCCAGCAGCTCAGGACAGGGATTCACTGAAGCTTTCTTT
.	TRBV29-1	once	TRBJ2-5	CSASRLSGNQETQYF	TGCAGCGCCTCGAGGTTATCGGGGAACCAAGAGACCCAGTACTTC
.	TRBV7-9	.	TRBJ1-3	CSSSSGTLPGPSGNTIYF	TGTTCCAGCAGCTCCGGGACACTACCTGGCCCCTCTGGAAACACCATATATTTT
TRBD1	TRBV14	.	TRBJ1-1	CASSPGQFYTEAFF	TGTGCCAGCAGCCCGGGACAGTTTTACACTGAAGCTTTCTTT
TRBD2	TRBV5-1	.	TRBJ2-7	CASSLNGRDEQYF	TGCGCCAGCAGCTTAAACGGGAGGGACGAGCAGTACTTC
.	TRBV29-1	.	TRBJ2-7	CSVQTGSYEQYF	TGCAGCGTCCAGACAGGCTCCTACGAGCAGTACTTC
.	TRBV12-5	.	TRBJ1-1	CASGLSPTGRAEAFF	TGTGCTAGTGGTTTGTCCCCCACAGGAAGAGCTGAAGCTTTCTTT
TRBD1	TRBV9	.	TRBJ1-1	CASSATRSGGRSTEAFF	TGTGCCAGCAGCGCTACTCGGTCAGGGGGTAGGAGCACTGAAGCTTTCTTT